The present TCR beta chain was sequenced within a study of cytomegalovirus exposure and HLA in healthy donors. Germline CDR1 SQVTM, CDR2 ANQGSEA. The CDR3 has 14 amino acids. The V and J ends lost 3 bases and 4 bases, in that order; junction bases with no gene match: 4. It was with 60 Vbeta and 13 Jbeta primers that the PCR ran. Profiled with immunoSEQ multiplex PCR; TCRdb holds only in-frame clones, not every one. The data show roughly 200,000 clones, roughly 85% seen once. Healthy bone marrow donors made up the donor group. This chain links TRBV29-1 with TRBJ2-3, with TRBD1 matching over 10 bases. The TCR originated in a woman between 45 and 65 years old in good health and CMV-seronegative. Sequences were obtained from PBMCs. This CDR3 reads CSVETGGLADTQYF. CDR3 sequence (DNA): TGCAGCGTTGAGACAGGGGGCTTGGCAGATACGCAGTATTTT.